The T cell receptor (beta chain) described here comes from a study of siplizumab effects on memory and regulatory T cells. Germline lookup yields CDR1 MNHEY and CDR2 SVGAGI. The CDR3 length is 15 residues. The junction had 7 bases not matched to a gene; V was cut back by 6 bases and J by 2 bases. Using immunoSEQ multiplex PCR, the repertoire was profiled, and TCRdb retains in-frame clones only, with some absent. The sample consists of 100,000 to 120,000 clones, about 93% of them appearing once. The genes are TRBV6-5 and TRBJ1-5; 7 positions match TRBD1. Sequenced input: CD4+ T cells sorted from blood. The clonotype originates from a human donor in good health. CDR3 DNA sequence: TGTGCCAGCAGACCCACAGGGGCGGGCAATCAGCCCCAGCATTTT. This translates into CASRPTGAGNQPQHF.